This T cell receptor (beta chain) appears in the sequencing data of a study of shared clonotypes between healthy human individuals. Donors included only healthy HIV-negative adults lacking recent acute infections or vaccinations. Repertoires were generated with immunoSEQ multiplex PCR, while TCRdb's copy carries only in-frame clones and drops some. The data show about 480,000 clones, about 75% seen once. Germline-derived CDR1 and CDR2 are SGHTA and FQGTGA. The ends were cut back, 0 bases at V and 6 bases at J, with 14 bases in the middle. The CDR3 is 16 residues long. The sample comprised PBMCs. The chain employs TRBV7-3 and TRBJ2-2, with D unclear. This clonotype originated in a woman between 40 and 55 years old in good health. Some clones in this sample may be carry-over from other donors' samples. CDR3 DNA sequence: TGTGCCAGCAGCTTAACCGGGTCTACCTTGGCCGGGGAGCTGTTTTTT. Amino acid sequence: CASSLTGSTLAGELFF.